These 24 T cell receptor beta chains share one sample of origin, sequenced in a study of beta chain features in type 1 diabetes. General study findings and limits: All four CD4+ subsets from Type 1 diabetes patients carried moderately but significantly shorter TCRB CDR3s.

The sequenced template was cDNA made from the entire isolated RNA. Sequencing used immunoSEQ multiplex PCR; TCRdb keeps in-frame clones, though not all of them. Found here are hundreds of thousands of clones, more than 12% of them singletons; the top ten hold 0.035% to 0.045%. These receptors have no identified antigens. Input material: naive CD4+ T cells from blood. These receptors were obtained from a man aged 18 to 30 with type 1 diabetes.

A few counts support this clone. This sequence joins TRBV9 and TRBJ1-1; TRBD1 matches at 7 bases. Trimming cost V 4 bases and J 3 bases; bases outside gene matches: 12. The CDR3 loop spans 16 amino acids. Germline-derived CDR1 and CDR2 are SGDLS and YYNGEE. CDR3 bases: TGTGCCAGCAGCCCTACCGGGATCAGGGGGGACACTGAAGCTTTCTTT. Translated, it gives CASSPTGIRGDTEAFF.

This chain joins TRBV30 and TRBJ2-3; no reliable D call. V shed 1 base and J shed 1 base, with 12 bases lying between them. Per germline, CDR1 GTSNPN and CDR2 SVGIG (reference sequence). This CDR3 contains 15 residues. The CDR3 DNA sequence: TGTGCCTGGAGTGCTGGTCTCACCCGCACAGATACGCAGTATTTT. Translating it yields CAWSAGLTRTDTQYF.

The rearrangement links TRBV5-1 to TRBJ2-3; D gene unclear. The CDR3 length is 14 residues. Germline lookup yields CDR1 SGHRS and CDR2 YFSETQ. The ends were cut back, 4 bases at V and 4 bases at J, with 13 bases in the middle. As DNA, the CDR3 is TGCGCCAGCAGCGCTGGACCCGGCTCAGATACGCAGTATTTT. Protein: CASSAGPGSDTQYF.

The chain employs TRBV2 and TRBJ1-1; D not resolved. The V gene lost 2 bases and the J gene lost 5 bases, with 9 bases spanning the gap. This CDR3 is 13 amino acids long. CDR1 is SNHLY, CDR2 FYNNEI, per germline. Here the CDR3 DNA reads TGTGCCAGCAGTGAATTCGAGAGTACTGAAGCTTTCTTT. Translating gives CASSEFESTEAFF.

V and J are TRBV5-4 and TRBJ1-4; tentative D call: TRBD1 (6 bases). The CDR3 is 16 residues long. The germline gives CDR1 SGHNT, CDR2 YYREEE (reference sequence). V was trimmed by 0 bases and J by 7 bases, leaving 16 bases between them. Written as DNA, the CDR3 is TGTGCCAGCAGCTTGGCATCGGCAGGGGAGGGTGAAAAACTGTTTTTT. It is translated as CASSLASAGEGEKLFF.

The CDR3 region has the DNA TGTGCCAGCAGTCGGACAGGGGGTGGGGAGACCCAGTACTTC. As protein: CASSRTGGGETQYF. J is TRBJ2-5 and V is TRBV6-5; 10 bases are shared with TRBD1. CDR1 is MNHEY, CDR2 SVGAGI, per germline. V lost 5 bases to trimming and J lost 5 bases; unmatched junction nucleotides: 5. The CDR3 spans 14 residues.

V and J are TRBV7-9 and TRBJ2-3; weak D call: TRBD2 (6 bases). The CDR3 covers 16 residues. CDR1 and CDR2 (germline): SEHNR, FQNEAQ (reference sequence). Deletions cut 8 bases from V and 0 bases from J, with 18 bases between. Here the CDR3 DNA reads TGTGCCAGCTTTCACCGAACGGCGGGGAGCACAGATACGCAGTATTTT. Its protein is CASFHRTAGSTDTQYF.

This clone appeared a few times. The chain combines TRBV21-1 with TRBJ1-3. TRBV21-1 is shown as a pseudogene. This CDR3 region has 13 residues. CDR3 protein: CASSKTSGNTIYF. The CDR3 nucleotides read TGTGCCAGCAGCAAAACCTCTGGAAACACCATATATTTT.

This clone was detected only a few times. A much bigger clone sits one base away, suggesting this may be a read error. This sample includes further DNA sequences coding for the same CDR3. The chain carries TRBV7-9 and TRBJ2-3; 7 nucleotides align to TRBD2. The germline V gene encodes CDR1 SEHNR and CDR2 FQNEAQ (reference sequence). CDR3 length equals 14 residues. J lost 3 bases, V lost 0 bases, and 0 bases had no gene match. The CDR3 DNA reads as TGTGCCAGCAGCTTAGCGGGGGGGACAGATACGCAGTATTTT. Encoded protein: CASSLAGGTDTQYF.

This chain links TRBV25-1 with TRBJ2-2; 9 bases line up with TRBD2. The CDR3 runs 13 residues. CDR1 is MGHDK, CDR2 SYGVNS, per germline. V lost 6 bases to trimming and J lost 7 bases; unmatched junction nucleotides: 3. CDR3: CASRRAGGGELFF. DNA of the CDR3: TGTGCCAGCAGAAGAGCGGGAGGCGGGGAGCTGTTTTTT.

This clone was observed a handful of times. The chain is built from TRBV9 and TRBJ2-1; perhaps TRBD2 as D (5 bases). Between the trimmed V and J ends, which lost 0 bases and 9 bases, there was a span of 10 bases. Germline V CDR1 and CDR2: SGDLS, YYNGEE. This CDR3 is built from 13 residues. CDR3 region: CASSVEARGEQFF. CDR3 coding DNA: TGTGCCAGCAGCGTAGAGGCACGGGGTGAGCAGTTCTTC.

The chain recombines TRBV5-6 with TRBJ2-3; weak D call: TRBD1 (6 bases). This CDR3 is 13 amino acids long. Germline-derived CDR1 and CDR2 are SGHDT and YYEEEE. Trimming took 1 base from V and 4 from J, leaving 7 bases between them. The CDR3 nucleotides read TGTGCCAGCAGCTTGCAGGGGTCAGATACGCAGTATTTT. Translated, it gives CASSLQGSDTQYF.

This clone was counted between two and nine times. J is TRBJ2-5 and V is TRBV6-1, with 8 bases fitting TRBD1. The CDR3 is 16 residues long. Germline trimming cut 0 bases from V and 5 bases from J; bases unmatched to any gene: 8. The V gene's germline CDR1 is MNHNS and CDR2 SASEGT. The CDR3 sequence: CASSEAGRGPGETQYF. In nucleotides, the CDR3 is TGTGCCAGCAGTGAAGCGGGCAGGGGGCCAGGGGAGACCCAGTACTTC.

This chain uses TRBV11-2 with TRBJ2-7; 9 bases are a match to TRBD2. The CDR3 is 14 residues long. After removal of 1 base from V and 7 bases from J, the junction contained 5 bases not matched to a gene. Germline V lookup: CDR1 SGHAT, CDR2 FQNNGV. CDR3 protein: CASSLVPAGGEQYF. The CDR3 DNA sequence: TGTGCCAGCAGCTTAGTTCCAGCGGGAGGAGAGCAGTACTTC.

This clone was detected only a few times. CDR3 DNA: TGTGCTGTCTTAGCGGGGCCCGGAGTCCTGACTTTC. Encoded protein: CAVLAGPGVLTF. V and J are TRBV28 and TRBJ2-6; 8 bases fit TRBD2. CDR1 and CDR2 (germline): MDHEN, SYDVKM. CDR3 size: 12 residues.

V usage is TRBV9 and J usage is TRBJ1-2; 8 positions match TRBD1. V lost 4 bases to trimming and J lost 5 bases; unmatched junction nucleotides: 10. The CDR3 sequence is 15 residues long. Germline V gene sequence: CDR1 SGDLS, CDR2 YYNGEE. The CDR3: CASSSESGGGYGYTF. The CDR3 region has the DNA TGTGCCAGCAGCTCCGAGTCAGGGGGCGGGTATGGCTACACCTTC. Combining the CDR3 with reference TRBV9 and TRBJ1-2 gives the whole variable domain DSGVTQTPKHLITATGQRVTLRCSPRSGDLSVYWYQQSLDQGLQFLIQYYNGEERAKGNILERFSAQQFPDLHSELNLSSLELGDSALYFCASSSESGGGYGYTFGSGTRLTVV.

The sample holds a few counts of this clone. The chain employs TRBV30 and TRBJ2-7, with TRBD1 identical over 9 bases. With V trimmed by 5 bases and J by 3 bases, 8 bases remained unmatched. Germline V gene lookup returns CDR1 GTSNPN and CDR2 SVGIG (reference sequence). The CDR3 covers 14 residues. CDR3 protein: CAWLHRGLFYEQYF. The CDR3 bases are TGTGCCTGGCTACACAGGGGGCTATTCTACGAGCAGTACTTC.

This clone was observed a handful of times. The chain links TRBV5-4 to TRBJ2-4, with a possible D match to TRBD2 (6 bases). CDR1 and CDR2 from the germline V gene are SGHNT and YYREEE (reference sequence). V was trimmed by 4 bases and J by 0 bases, leaving 14 bases between them. This CDR3 has 16 amino acids. The CDR3 reads CASSQDRERAKNIQYF. The CDR3 DNA reads as TGTGCCAGCAGCCAAGATCGGGAGCGAGCCAAAAACATTCAGTACTTC.

V is TRBV6-5 and J is TRBJ1-1, with TRBD1 identical over 8 bases. Trimming at V came to 6 bases and at J to 8 bases, leaving 11 bases not matched to a gene. The CDR3 is 14 amino acids. CDR1 is MNHEY, CDR2 SVGAGI, per germline. The CDR3 DNA is TGTGCCAGCAGCCAGGGACAGGACGGATCAGAAGCTTTCTTT. Amino acids: CASSQGQDGSEAFF.

The rearrangement joins TRBV7-2 to TRBJ2-3; D is tentatively TRBD1 or TRBD2 (5 bases each). Trimming pared 5 bases from V and 2 bases from J, leaving 20 bases between. This CDR3 is built from 17 residues. The germline gives CDR1 SGHTA, CDR2 FQGNSA. Written as DNA, the CDR3 is TGTGCCAGCAGCGCGGACACGGGATGGCGGTACACAGATACGCAGTATTTT. This encodes CASSADTGWRYTDTQYF.

This clone has just a few counts. This chain connects TRBV5-1 to TRBJ2-5; D unclear. Per germline, CDR1 SGHRS and CDR2 YFSETQ. Between the trimmed V and J ends, which lost 2 bases and 4 bases, there was a span of 15 bases. The CDR3 length is 15 residues. The CDR3 here is CASSFRHREPETQYF. The CDR3, as DNA: TGCGCCAGCAGCTTCAGGCATCGAGAACCAGAGACCCAGTACTTC.

The CDR3 DNA sequence: TGTGCCAGCAGCTCGAAACAGGGGGCGAACACTGAAGCTTTCTTT. Amino acids: CASSSKQGANTEAFF. This chain links TRBV7-6 with TRBJ1-1; TRBD1 aligns across 9 bases. V shed 4 bases and J 1 base; nucleotides not matched to a gene: 4. The CDR3 totals 15 residues. The V gene's germline CDR1 is SGHVS and CDR2 FNYEAQ.

The V and J genes are TRBV7-9 and TRBJ2-3; TRBD1 might be the D (6 bases). This CDR3 is built from 14 residues. Trimming cost V 8 bases and J 1 base, with 13 bases left between them. CDR1 is SEHNR and CDR2 is FQNEAQ in the germline V gene (reference sequence). The CDR3 here is CASPPAGGTDTQYF. CDR3 nucleotides: TGTGCCAGCCCGCCGGCAGGGGGCACAGATACGCAGTATTTT.

V gene TRBV30 combines with J gene TRBJ2-5; 9 bases match TRBD1. The germline gives CDR1 GTSNPN, CDR2 SVGIG (reference sequence). With V trimmed by 8 bases and J by 5 bases, 12 bases remained unmatched. CDR3 size: 14 residues. DNA for the CDR3: TGTGCCGGCTGGGTGACAGGGGGAAGTGAGACCCAGTACTTC. Translating gives CAGWVTGGSETQYF.